This TCR beta chain was profiled in a study of T cell responses to AZD1222 COVID-19 vaccine. In the study overall: Pooling of second doses given at about 4 or about 12 weeks was done.

Clones were read by immunoSEQ multiplex PCR, and TCRdb kept only the in-frame ones, dropping some. The sample yields over 100,000 clones, 70% to 90% seen once. A remark on this clone: The antigen is unknown.

With V trimmed by 0 bases and J by 7 bases, 10 bases remained unmatched. Germline V gene sequence: CDR1 SGHVS, CDR2 FNYEAQ. The CDR3 has 16 amino acids. General study findings and limits: Most donors were white British, females outnumbered males, and clonal diversity was possibly underestimated.

The TCR sequence derives from an adult in good health. The V call is TRBV7-6, the J call TRBJ2-7; 9 bases fit TRBD2. Here the sequenced sample was peripheral blood, taken on day 0 of AZD1222 vaccination. The CDR3 spells CASSLADGTSRWEQYF. Here the CDR3 DNA reads TGTGCCAGCAGCTTAGCTGATGGGACTAGCCGATGGGAGCAGTACTTC.